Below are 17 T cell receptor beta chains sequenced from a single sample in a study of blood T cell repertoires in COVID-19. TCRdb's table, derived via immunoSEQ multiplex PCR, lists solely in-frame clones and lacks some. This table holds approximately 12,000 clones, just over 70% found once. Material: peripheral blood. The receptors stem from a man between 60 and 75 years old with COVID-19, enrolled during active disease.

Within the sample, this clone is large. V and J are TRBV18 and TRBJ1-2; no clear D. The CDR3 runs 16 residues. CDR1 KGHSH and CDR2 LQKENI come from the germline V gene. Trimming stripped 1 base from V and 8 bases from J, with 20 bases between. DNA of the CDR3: TGTGCCAGCTCACCACGGGCGGGTTTACGCCGGTGGGGCTACACCTTC. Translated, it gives CASSPRAGLRRWGYTF.

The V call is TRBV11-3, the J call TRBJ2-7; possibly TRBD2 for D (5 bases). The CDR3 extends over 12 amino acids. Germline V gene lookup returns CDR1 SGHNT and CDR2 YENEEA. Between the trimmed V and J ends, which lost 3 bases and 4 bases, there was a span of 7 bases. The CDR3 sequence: CASSFSGYEQYV. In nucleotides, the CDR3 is TGTGCCAGCAGCTTTTCGGGGTACGAGCAGTACGTC.

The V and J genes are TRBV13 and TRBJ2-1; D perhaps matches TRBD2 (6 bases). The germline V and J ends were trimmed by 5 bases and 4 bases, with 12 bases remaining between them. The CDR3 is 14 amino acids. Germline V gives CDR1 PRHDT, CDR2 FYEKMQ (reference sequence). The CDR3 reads CASSLMAGYNEQFF. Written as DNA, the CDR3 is TGTGCCAGCAGCCTAATGGCGGGATACAATGAGCAGTTCTTC.

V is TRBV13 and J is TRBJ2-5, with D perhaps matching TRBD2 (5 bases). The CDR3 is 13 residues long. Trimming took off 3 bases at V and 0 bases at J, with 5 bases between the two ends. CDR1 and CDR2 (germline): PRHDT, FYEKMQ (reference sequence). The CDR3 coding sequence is TGTGCCAGCAGCTTGACTAACCAAGAGACCCAGTACTTC. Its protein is CASSLTNQETQYF.

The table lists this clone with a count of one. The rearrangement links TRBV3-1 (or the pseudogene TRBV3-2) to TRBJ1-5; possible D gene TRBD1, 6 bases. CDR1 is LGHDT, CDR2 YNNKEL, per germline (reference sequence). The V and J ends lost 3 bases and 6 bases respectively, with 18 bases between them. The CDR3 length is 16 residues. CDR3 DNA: TGTGCCAGCAGCCATGGACAGCTTTTAACTACTCAGCCCCAGCATTTT. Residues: CASSHGQLLTTQPQHF.

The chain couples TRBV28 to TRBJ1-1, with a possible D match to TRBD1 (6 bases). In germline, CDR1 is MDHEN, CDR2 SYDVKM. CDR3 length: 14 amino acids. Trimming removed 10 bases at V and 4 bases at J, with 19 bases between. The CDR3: CATLVLTGSTEAFF. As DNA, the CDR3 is TGTGCCACCCTTGTCTTAACAGGGAGCACTGAAGCTTTCTTT.

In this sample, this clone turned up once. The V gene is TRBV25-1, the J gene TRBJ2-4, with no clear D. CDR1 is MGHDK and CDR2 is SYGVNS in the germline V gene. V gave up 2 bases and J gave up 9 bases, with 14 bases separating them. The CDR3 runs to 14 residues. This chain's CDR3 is CASSEPGELSIQYF. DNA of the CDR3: TGTGCCAGCAGTGAACCTGGAGAGTTAAGCATTCAGTACTTC. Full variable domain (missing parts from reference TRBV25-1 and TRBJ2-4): EADIYQTPRYLVIGTGKKITLECSQTMGHDKMYWYQQDPGMELHLIHYSYGVNSTEKGDLSSESTVSRIRTEHFPLTLESARPSHTSQYLCASSEPGELSIQYFGAGTRLSVL.

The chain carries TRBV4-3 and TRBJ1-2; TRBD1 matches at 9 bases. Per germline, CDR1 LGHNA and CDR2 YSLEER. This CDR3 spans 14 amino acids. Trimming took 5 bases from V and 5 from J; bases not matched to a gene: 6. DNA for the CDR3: TGCGCCAGCAGCGCGGGACAGGGTATATATGGCTACACCTTC. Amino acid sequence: CASSAGQGIYGYTF.

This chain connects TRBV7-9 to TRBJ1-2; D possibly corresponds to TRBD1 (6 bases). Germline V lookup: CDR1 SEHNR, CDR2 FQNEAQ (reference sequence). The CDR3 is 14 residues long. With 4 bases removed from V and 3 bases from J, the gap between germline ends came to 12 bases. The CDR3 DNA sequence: TGTGCCAGCAGCTCGGACAGTTCTTACTATGGCTACACCTTC. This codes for CASSSDSSYYGYTF.

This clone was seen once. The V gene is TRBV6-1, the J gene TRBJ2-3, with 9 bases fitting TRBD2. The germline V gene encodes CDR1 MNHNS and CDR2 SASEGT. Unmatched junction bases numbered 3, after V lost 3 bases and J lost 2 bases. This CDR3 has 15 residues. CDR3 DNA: TGTGCCAGCAGTGAGGAGCGGGGGGTCACAGATACGCAGTATTTT. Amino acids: CASSEERGVTDTQYF.

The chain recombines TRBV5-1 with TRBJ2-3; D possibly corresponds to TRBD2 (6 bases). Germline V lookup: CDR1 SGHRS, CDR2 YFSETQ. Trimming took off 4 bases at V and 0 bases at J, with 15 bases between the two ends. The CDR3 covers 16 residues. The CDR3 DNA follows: TGCGCCAGCAGCGGGAGGCTGGAGTTGAGCACAGATACGCAGTATTTT. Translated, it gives CASSGRLELSTDTQYF.

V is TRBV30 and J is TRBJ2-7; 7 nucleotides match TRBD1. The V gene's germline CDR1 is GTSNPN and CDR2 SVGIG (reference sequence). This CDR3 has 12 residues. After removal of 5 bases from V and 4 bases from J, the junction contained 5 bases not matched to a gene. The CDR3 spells CAWSDRHYEQYF. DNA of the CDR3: TGTGCCTGGTCGGACAGGCATTACGAGCAGTACTTC.

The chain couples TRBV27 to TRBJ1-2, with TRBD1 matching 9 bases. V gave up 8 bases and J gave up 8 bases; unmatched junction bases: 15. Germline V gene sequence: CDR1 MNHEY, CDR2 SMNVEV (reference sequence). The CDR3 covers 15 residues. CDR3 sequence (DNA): TGTGCCAGCGGATCGGACAGGGGCCCGGACGGCGGCTACACCTTC. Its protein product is CASGSDRGPDGGYTF.

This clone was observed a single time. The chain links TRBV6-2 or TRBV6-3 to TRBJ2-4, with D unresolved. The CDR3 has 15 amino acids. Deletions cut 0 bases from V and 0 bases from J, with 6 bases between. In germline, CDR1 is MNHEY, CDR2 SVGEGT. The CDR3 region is CASSYSYGAKNIQYF. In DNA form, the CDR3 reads TGTGCCAGCAGTTACTCATACGGAGCCAAAAACATTCAGTACTTC.

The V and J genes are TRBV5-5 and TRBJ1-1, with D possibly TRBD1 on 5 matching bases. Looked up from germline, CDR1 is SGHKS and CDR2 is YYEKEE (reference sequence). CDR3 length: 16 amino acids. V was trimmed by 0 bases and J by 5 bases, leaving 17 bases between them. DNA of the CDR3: TGTGCCAGCAGCTTGGGGCCCCAGGGCATCCTAACTGAAGCTTTCTTT. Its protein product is CASSLGPQGILTEAFF.

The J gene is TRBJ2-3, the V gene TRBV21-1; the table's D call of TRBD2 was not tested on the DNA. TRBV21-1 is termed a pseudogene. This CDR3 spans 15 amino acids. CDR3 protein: CASSKVRRKRDTQYF. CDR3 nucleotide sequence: TGTGCCAGCAGCAAAGTCCGCCGGAAGCGGGATACGCAGTATTTT.

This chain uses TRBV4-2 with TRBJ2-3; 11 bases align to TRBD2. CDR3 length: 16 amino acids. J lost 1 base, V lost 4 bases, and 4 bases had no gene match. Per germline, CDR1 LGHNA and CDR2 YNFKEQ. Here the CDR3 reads CASSLYSGGGTDTQYF. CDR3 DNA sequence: TGTGCCAGCAGCCTTTATAGCGGGGGGGGCACAGATACGCAGTATTTT.